Given below is one T cell receptor beta chain in context. Antigen specificity is unknown. The V end lost 5 bases, the J end lost 7 bases, and 14 bases lay between the germline ends. Looked up from germline, CDR1 is MNHEY and CDR2 is SVGAGI. CDR3 length: 14 residues. These data originate in a study of T cell repertoires in cytomegalovirus infection. About the study: An indication of both CMV infection and matching HLA type came from public TCR beta signatures. Study results and caveats: Totalled public TCR beta family frequency picked out people who carried CMV plus the relevant HLA. Predominance within the ex vivo response was attributable to HLA-C-restricted CMV-specific TCR beta clonotypes.

TCRdb reprocessed the reads via MiXCR and lists one record per CDR3 protein. The sample consists of around 770,000 distinct CDR3 sequences, approximately 32% of them appearing once. The sequences come from cultured CD8+ T cells from PBMCs, collected from culture after CMV antigen stimulation. This TCR was recovered from a human donor in good health (CMV status not recorded). Some clones in this sample may be carry-over from other donors' samples. This chain connects TRBV6-5 to TRBJ2-2; D is possibly TRBD1 (6 bases). CDR3 DNA sequence: TGTGCCAGCAGTAGTCAGGGGATAGGCGGGGAGCTGTTTTTT. Translated, it gives CASSSQGIGGELFF.